The source of this T cell receptor (beta chain) is a study of T cell responses to AZD1222 COVID-19 vaccine. Study conclusions and caveats: Reportedly, close to half of spike-specific TCRs are directed against unmutated variant regions.

The repertoire was sequenced with immunoSEQ multiplex PCR; TCRdb's copy has only in-frame clones and lacks some. Altogether about 170,000 clones are present, roughly nine tenths being singletons, with the ten largest covering 6% to 8%. Germline CDR1 reads MDHEN; CDR2 reads SYDVKM. With V trimmed by 6 bases and J by 3 bases, 13 bases remained unmatched. This CDR3 has 16 residues. About this clone: What it recognizes is unknown.

The chain is built from TRBV28 and TRBJ1-1; 7 positions match TRBD1. The sequence came from an adult in good health. Material: peripheral blood, obtained on day 0 of AZD1222 vaccination. The CDR3 spells CASRSQRGPGDTEAFF. In DNA, the CDR3 is TGTGCCAGCAGGTCCCAGAGGGGGCCCGGGGACACTGAAGCTTTCTTT.